This TCR beta chain was found in a study of blood T cell repertoires in COVID-19. The CDR3 spans 11 residues. The germline V and J ends were trimmed by 4 bases and 3 bases, with 4 bases remaining between them. Per germline, CDR1 SEHNR and CDR2 FQNEAQ (reference sequence). Sequencing used immunoSEQ multiplex PCR; TCRdb keeps in-frame clones, though not all of them. This table has roughly 15,000 clones, around 78% appearing once. The rearrangement joins TRBV7-9 to TRBJ2-7; D is undetermined. This sequence was found in a man between 65 and 85 years old with acute or convalescent COVID-19. The sequencing input was peripheral blood. The CDR3 DNA reads as TGTGCCAGCAGCTCAATCTACGAGCAGTACTTC. This gives the protein CASSSIYEQYF.